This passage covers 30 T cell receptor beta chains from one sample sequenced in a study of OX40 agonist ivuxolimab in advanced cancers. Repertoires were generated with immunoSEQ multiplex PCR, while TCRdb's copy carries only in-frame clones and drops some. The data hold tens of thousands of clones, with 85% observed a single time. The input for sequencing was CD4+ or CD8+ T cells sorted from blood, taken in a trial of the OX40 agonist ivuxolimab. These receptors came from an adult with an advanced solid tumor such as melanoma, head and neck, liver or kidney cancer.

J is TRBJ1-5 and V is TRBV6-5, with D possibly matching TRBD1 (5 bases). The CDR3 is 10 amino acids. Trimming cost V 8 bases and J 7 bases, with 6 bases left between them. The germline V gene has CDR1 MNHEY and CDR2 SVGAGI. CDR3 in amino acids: CASGDQPQHF. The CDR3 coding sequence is TGTGCCAGCGGGGACCAGCCCCAGCATTTT.

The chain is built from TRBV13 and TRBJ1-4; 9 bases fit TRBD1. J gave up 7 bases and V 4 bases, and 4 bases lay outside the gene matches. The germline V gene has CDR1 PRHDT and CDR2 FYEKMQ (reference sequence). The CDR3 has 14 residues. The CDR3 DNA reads TGTGCCAGCAGCTCGACAGGGGGAACTGAAAAACTGTTTTTT. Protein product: CASSSTGGTEKLFF.

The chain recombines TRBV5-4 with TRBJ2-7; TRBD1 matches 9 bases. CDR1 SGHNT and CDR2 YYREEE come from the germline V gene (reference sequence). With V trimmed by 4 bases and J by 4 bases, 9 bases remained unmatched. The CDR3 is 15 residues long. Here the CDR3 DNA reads TGTGCCAGCAGCACCTGGGACAGGGTATCATACGAGCAGTACTTC. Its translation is CASSTWDRVSYEQYF. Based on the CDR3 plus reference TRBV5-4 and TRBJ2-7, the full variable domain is ETGVTQSPTHLIKTRGQQVTLRCSSQSGHNTVSWYQQALGQGPQFIFQYYREEENGRGNFPPRFSGLQFPNYSSELNVNALELDDSALYLCASSTWDRVSYEQYFGPGTRLTVT.

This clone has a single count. DNA of the CDR3: TGTGCCAGCAGTCCTCGGGGGGACGCAGAGACCCAGTACTTC. Translating gives CASSPRGDAETQYF. This chain connects TRBV7-6 to TRBJ2-5, with 7 bases fitting TRBD2. Per germline, CDR1 SGHVS and CDR2 FNYEAQ. V trimming: 6 bases; J trimming: 4 bases; junction bases outside the gene matches: 8. The length of the CDR3 is 14 residues.

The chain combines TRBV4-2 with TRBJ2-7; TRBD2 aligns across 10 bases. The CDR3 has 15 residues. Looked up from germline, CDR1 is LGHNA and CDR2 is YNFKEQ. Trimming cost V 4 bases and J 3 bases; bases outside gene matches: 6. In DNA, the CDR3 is TGTGCCAGCAGCCCAAGCGCTAGCGGGAGCTACGAGCAGTACTTC. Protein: CASSPSASGSYEQYF.

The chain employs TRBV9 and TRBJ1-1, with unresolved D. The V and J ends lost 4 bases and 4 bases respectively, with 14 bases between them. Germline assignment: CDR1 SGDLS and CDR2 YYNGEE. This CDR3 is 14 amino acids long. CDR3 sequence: CASSRGIAGTEAFF. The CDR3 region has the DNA TGTGCCAGCAGCCGCGGGATAGCTGGCACTGAAGCTTTCTTT.

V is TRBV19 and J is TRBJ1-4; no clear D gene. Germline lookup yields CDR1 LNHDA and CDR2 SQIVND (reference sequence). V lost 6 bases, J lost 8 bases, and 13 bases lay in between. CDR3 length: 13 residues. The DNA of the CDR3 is TGTGCCAGTAGGCCCAACGGGAGGGAAAAACTGTTTTTT. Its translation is CASRPNGREKLFF.

The CDR3 loop reads CASSRAGSGDTQYF. The CDR3 coding sequence is TGTGCCAGCTCCAGGGCGGGTAGCGGGGATACGCAGTATTTT. The chain recombines TRBV6-1 with TRBJ2-3, with 7 bases identical to TRBD2. The CDR3 has 14 residues. The V and J ends lost 8 bases and 6 bases, in that order; junction bases with no gene match: 11. Germline loops: CDR1 MNHNS, CDR2 SASEGT.

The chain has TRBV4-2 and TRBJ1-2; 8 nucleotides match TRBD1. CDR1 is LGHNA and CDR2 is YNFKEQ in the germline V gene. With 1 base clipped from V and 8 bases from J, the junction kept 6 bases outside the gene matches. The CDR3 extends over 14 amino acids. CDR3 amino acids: CASSQGQGLRGYTF. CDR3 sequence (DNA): TGTGCCAGCAGCCAAGGACAGGGGTTGAGGGGCTACACCTTC.

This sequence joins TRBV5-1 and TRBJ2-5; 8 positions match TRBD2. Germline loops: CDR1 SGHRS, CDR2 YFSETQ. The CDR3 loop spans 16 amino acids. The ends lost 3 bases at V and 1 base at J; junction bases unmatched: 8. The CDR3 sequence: CASSWEGRGGQETQYF. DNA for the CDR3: TGCGCCAGCAGCTGGGAGGGACGGGGGGGCCAAGAGACCCAGTACTTC. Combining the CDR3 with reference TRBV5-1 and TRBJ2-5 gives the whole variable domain KAGVTQTPRYLIKTRGQQVTLSCSPISGHRSVSWYQQTPGQGLQFLFEYFSETQRNKGNFPGRFSGRQFSNSRSEMNVSTLELGDSALYLCASSWEGRGGQETQYFGPGTRLLVL.

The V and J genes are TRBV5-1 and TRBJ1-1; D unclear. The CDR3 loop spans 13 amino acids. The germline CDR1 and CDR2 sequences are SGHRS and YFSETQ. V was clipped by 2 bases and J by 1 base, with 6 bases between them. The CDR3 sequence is CASSFLRNTEAFF. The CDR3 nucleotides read TGCGCCAGCAGCTTCCTCCGGAACACTGAAGCTTTCTTT. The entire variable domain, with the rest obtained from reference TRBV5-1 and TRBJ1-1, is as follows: KAGVTQTPRYLIKTRGQQVTLSCSPISGHRSVSWYQQTPGQGLQFLFEYFSETQRNKGNFPGRFSGRQFSNSRSEMNVSTLELGDSALYLCASSFLRNTEAFFGQGTRLTVV.

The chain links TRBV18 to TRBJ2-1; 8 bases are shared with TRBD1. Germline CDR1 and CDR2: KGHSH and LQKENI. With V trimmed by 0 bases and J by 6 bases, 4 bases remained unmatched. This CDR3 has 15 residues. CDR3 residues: CASSPPAGGINEQFF. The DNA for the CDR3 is TGTGCCAGCTCACCACCCGCAGGGGGCATCAATGAGCAGTTCTTC.

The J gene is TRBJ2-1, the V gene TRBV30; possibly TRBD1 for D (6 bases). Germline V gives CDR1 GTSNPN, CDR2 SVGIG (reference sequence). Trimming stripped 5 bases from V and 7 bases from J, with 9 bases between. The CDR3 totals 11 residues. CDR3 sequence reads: CAWEQGNEQFF. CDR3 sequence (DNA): TGTGCCTGGGAGCAGGGGAATGAGCAGTTCTTC.

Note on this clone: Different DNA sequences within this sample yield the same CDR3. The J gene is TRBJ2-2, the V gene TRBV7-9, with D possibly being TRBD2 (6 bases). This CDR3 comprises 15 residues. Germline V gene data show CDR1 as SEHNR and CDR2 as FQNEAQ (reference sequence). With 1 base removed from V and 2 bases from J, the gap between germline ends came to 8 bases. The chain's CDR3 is CASSLGSGNTGELFF. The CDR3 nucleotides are TGTGCCAGCAGCTTAGGTAGCGGTAACACCGGGGAGCTGTTTTTT.

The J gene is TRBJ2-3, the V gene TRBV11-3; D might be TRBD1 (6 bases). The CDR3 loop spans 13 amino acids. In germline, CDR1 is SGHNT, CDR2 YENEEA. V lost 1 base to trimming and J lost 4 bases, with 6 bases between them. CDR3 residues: CASSLAGADTQYF. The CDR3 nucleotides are TGTGCCAGCAGCTTAGCAGGGGCAGATACGCAGTATTTT.

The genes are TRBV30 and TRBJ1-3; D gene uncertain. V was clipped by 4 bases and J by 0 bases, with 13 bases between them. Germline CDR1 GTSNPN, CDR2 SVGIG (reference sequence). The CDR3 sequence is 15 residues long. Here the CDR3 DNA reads TGTGCCTGGAAAGATGGCTCACTCTCTGGAAACACCATATATTTT. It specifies CAWKDGSLSGNTIYF.

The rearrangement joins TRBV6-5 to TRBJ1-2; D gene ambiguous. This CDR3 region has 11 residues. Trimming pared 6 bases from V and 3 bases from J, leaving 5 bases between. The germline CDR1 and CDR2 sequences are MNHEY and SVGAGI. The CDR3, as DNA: TGTGCCAGCAGCCTCGACTATGGCTACACCTTC. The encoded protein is CASSLDYGYTF.

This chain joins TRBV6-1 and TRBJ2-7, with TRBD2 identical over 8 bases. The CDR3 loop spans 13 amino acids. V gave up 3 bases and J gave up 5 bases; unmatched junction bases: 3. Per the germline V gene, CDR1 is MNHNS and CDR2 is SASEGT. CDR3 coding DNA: TGTGCCAGCAGTGACAGCGGGGGCAACGAGCAGTACTTC. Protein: CASSDSGGNEQYF.

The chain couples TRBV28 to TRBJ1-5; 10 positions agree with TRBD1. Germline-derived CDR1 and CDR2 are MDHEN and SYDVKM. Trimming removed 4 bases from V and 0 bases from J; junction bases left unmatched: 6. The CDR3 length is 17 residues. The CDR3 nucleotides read TGTGCCAGCAGTTCGGGACAGGGGACCTATAGCAATCAGCCCCAGCATTTT. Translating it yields CASSSGQGTYSNQPQHF.

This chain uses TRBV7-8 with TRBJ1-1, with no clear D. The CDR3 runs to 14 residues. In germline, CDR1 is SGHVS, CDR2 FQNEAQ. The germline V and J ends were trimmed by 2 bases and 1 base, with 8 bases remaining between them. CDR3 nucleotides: TGTGCCAGCAGCTTAAGGCCGGCGAACACTGAAGCTTTCTTT. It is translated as CASSLRPANTEAFF.

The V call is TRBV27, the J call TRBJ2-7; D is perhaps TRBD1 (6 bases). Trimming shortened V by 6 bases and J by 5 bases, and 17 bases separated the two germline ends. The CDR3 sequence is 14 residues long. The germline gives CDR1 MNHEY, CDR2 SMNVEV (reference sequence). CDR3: CASSRPNRADEQYF. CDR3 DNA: TGTGCCAGCAGCCGCCCGAACAGGGCCGACGAGCAGTACTTC.

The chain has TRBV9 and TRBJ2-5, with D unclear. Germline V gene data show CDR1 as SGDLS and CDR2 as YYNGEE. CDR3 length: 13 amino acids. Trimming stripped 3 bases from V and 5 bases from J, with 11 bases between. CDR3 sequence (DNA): TGTGCCAGCAGCGGCGACCGTTGGGAGACCCAGTACTTC. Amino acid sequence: CASSGDRWETQYF.

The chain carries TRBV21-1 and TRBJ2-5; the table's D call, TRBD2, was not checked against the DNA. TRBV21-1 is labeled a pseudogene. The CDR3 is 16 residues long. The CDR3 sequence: CASSKVGLDHQETQYF. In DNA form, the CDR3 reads TGTGCCAGCAGCAAAGTAGGACTAGACCATCAAGAGACCCAGTACTTC.

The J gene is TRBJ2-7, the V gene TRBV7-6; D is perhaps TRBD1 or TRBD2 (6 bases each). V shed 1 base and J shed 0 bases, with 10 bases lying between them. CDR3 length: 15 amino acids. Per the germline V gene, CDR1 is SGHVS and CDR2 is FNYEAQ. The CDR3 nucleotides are TGTGCCAGCAGCTTAGGCGGGACACACTCCTACGAGCAGTACTTC. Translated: CASSLGGTHSYEQYF.

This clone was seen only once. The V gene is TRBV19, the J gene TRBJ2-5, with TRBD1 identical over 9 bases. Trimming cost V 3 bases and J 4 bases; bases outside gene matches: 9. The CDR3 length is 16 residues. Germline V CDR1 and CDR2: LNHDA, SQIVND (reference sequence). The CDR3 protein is CASSIPGQGRGETQYF. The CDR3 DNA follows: TGTGCCAGTAGTATTCCGGGACAGGGAAGGGGAGAGACCCAGTACTTC.

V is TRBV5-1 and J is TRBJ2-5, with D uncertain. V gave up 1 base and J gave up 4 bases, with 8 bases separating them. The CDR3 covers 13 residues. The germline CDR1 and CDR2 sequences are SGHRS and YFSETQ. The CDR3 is CASSLMVRETQYF. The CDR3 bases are TGCGCCAGCAGCTTGATGGTTAGAGAGACCCAGTACTTC. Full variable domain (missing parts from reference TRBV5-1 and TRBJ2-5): KAGVTQTPRYLIKTRGQQVTLSCSPISGHRSVSWYQQTPGQGLQFLFEYFSETQRNKGNFPGRFSGRQFSNSRSEMNVSTLELGDSALYLCASSLMVRETQYFGPGTRLLVL.

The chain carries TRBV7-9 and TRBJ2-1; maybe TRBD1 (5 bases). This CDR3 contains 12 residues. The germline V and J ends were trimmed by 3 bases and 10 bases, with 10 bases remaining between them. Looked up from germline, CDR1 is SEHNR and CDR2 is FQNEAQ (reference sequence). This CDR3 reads CASSFGYREQFF. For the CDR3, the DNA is TGTGCCAGCAGCTTTGGGTACAGGGAGCAGTTCTTC.

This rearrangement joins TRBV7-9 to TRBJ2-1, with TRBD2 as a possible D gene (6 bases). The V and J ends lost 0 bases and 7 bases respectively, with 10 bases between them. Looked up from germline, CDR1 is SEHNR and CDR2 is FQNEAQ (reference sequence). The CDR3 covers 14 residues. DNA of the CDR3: TGTGCCAGCAGCTTAGCTGGGACTGAAAATGAGCAGTTCTTC. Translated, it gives CASSLAGTENEQFF.

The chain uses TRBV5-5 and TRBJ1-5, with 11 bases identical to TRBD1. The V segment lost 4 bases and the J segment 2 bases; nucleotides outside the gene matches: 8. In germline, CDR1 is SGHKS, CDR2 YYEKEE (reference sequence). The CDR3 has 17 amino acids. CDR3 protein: CASSPGQGALGNQPQHF. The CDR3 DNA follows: TGTGCCAGCAGCCCTGGACAGGGGGCATTGGGCAATCAGCCCCAGCATTTT.

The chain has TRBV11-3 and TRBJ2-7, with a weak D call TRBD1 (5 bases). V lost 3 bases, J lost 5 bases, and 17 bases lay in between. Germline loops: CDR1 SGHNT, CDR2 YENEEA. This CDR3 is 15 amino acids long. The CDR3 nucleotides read TGTGCCAGCAGCTTTTCAGGGTCCTCGAGCCACGAGCAGTACTTC. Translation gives CASSFSGSSSHEQYF.